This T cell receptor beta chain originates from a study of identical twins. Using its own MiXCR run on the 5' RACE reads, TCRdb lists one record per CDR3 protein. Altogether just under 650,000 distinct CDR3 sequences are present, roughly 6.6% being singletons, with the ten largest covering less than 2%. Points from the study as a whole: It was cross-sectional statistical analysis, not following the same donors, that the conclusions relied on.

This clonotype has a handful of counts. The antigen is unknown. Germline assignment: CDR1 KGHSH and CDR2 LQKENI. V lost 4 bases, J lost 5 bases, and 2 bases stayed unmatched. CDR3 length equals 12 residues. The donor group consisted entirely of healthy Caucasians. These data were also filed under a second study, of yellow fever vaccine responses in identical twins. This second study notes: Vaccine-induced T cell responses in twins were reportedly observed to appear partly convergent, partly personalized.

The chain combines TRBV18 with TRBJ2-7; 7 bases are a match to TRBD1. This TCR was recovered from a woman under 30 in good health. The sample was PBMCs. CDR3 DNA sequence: TGTGCCAGCTCACAAACAGGGGACGAGCAGTACTTC. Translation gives CASSQTGDEQYF.